This TCR beta chain was profiled in a study of Ad26.COV2.S vaccination and SARS-CoV-2 variants. Concerning this clone: Its antigen is currently unknown.

This CDR3 contains 12 residues. V lost 4 bases, J lost 7 bases, and 3 bases stayed unmatched. Germline V gene data show CDR1 as SGHTA and CDR2 as FQGNSA. Clones were sequenced by immunoSEQ multiplex PCR, and TCRdb holds only the in-frame ones, with some missing. The data hold more than 120,000 clones, with 86% observed a single time. Study results and limitations: Spike-specific TCR breadth was greater in vaccine than placebo recipients. Reports say spike-specific CD8+ and CD4+ T cell responses covered substantial breadth after vaccination.

The chain employs TRBV7-2 and TRBJ1-2, with TRBD1 matching 7 bases. The sample in question was peripheral blood, obtained after recovery from COVID-19. The source is a human donor who had recovered from COVID-19. CDR3 protein: CASSSNRGGYTF. The CDR3, as DNA: TGTGCCAGCAGCTCTAACAGGGGTGGCTACACCTTC.